This T cell receptor beta chain was sequenced for a study of cytomegalovirus exposure and HLA in healthy donors (dated by TCRdb to the late 2010s). About the full investigation: An earlier analysis of 587 of the donors reported approximately 280 Gb of sequence data and 95 million to 130 million unique TCR beta sequences obtained from about 170 million T cells. Besides the first cohort of more than 650 subjects, a separate validation cohort made up of over 95 different subjects was used. Every discovery cohort repertoire had been produced on one sequencing platform. Both class I and class II loci were covered by HLA typing, at four-digit resolution. Typing coverage differed by locus: A, B, C, DRB1 and DQB1 were typed in roughly 629-630 donors, DQA1 in 500 to 550, DPA1 in approximately 600, and DPB1 in roughly 470. The study was designed to test whether signatures of past pathogen exposure could be identified by cataloging public T cell receptors. To predict cytomegalovirus infection status, the study brought together high-throughput TCR immunosequencing, statistical association of individual TCRs with disease status, and machine learning. Because of strong linkage in the cohort, five DR-DQ haplotypes were treated as single units for association and clustering. On average, 235,054 unique TCR beta nucleotide sequences were sequenced per donor among more than 350 genotyped donors of the cohort, with around 19% of those sequences being non-productive. An early release covering roughly 580 HLA-typed donors comprised 250 to 350 gigabases of sequencing data and approximately 85 million unique TCR sequences. Alongside the repertoire data, information on donor age, sex, ethnicity and CMV serostatus was compiled. The genetic ancestry cluster associated with self-reported Caucasian donors included around four fifths of the 398 genotyped donors. In a later genetic analysis, genome-wide SNP genotypes for about three fifths of the 666 donors were used, and that subset was treated as a discovery cohort. A later analysis re-analyzed previously published TCR beta repertoires from 666 donors and added high-resolution HLA genotyping to study TCR occurrence patterns. The later analysis used no new phenotypic data to find candidate immune exposures, relying instead on TCR beta sequences and their occurrence across donors. The T cell repertoires of 550 to 850 subjects were profiled by immunosequencing and related to cytomegalovirus serostatus. In an earlier analysis of a few hundred of the donors, high-throughput TCR beta sequencing was used to judge whether each TCR beta V gene segment behaved as functional or pseudogenic. On the study overall, not on this receptor specifically: Compared with the roughly 710-donor mean, donors in an Asian-associated ancestry cluster had fewer N-insertions in productive TCRs, according to a later genetic analysis. A cluster of highly shared sequence variants was judged likely to represent a technical artifact of the sequencing pipeline. A later genetic analysis associated a missense DCLRE1C variant with V-gene and J-gene trimming of TCR beta chains, and an independent cohort replicated the association. A further reported finding was that TCR beta sequences accurately predicted the HLA-A and HLA-B alleles for most subjects in the first cohort. Because the 87-base-pair reads could not distinguish some IMGT-functional V segments, including TRBV6-2 and TRBV6-3, those segments were excluded. Roughly uniform sequencing depth across donors was assumed in presence/absence analyses, although this assumption may not hold. Linkage disequilibrium might explain the correlated functional status among segregating V segments, but an unknown experimental factor could not be ruled out. When HLA alleles, especially DR and DQ, strongly co-occurred, attributing TCR associations to individual alleles was difficult. The earlier analysis of about 600 of the donors excluded 15 to 20 rarely observed V segments, including chromosome 9 orphons, because counts were too low. The authors suggested that the approach could potentially be generalized to other disease states and immunological phenotypes. In the study, some 180 TCR beta chains were listed as associated with cytomegalovirus. A later analysis found that most CMV-associated TCR beta chains appeared HLA-restricted, with HLA associations seemingly driven largely by CMV exposure. Specific HLA alleles were associated with 16,951 TCR beta sequences at a false discovery rate of 0.05 in a later analysis. The classifier was reported to diagnose cytomegalovirus status with high specificity and sensitivity in both the original and validation cohorts. Broadly in line with IMGT annotations, most TCR beta V segments showed up in productive rearrangements about 87% or about 30% of the time in an earlier analysis of approximately 600 of the donors. Most TCR sequences were observed very rarely across donors, whereas some public TCRs were present in many individuals. In vitro tests confirmed that three of the cytomegalovirus-associated TCR beta chains recognize cytomegalovirus antigens. In a later analysis, HLA-associated TCR beta chains showed more clonal expansion and lower generation probabilities than non-associated chains that were equally common. This cohort had only TCR beta chains sequenced, and the lack of alpha or paired-chain data limited which features could be detected. In a later analysis, the rate of TCR association differed among HLA loci, with DRB1 alleles having the most associated TCRs and HLA-C alleles having the fewest. Several of the top co-occurrence clusters appeared to be linked to parvovirus B19, influenza, CMV and Epstein-Barr virus, according to a later analysis. CMV serostatus was the only immune exposure information available for the cohort. Because some donors lacked HLA typing at each locus, the association tests relied only on the typed subset.

The library was made by the immunoSEQ multiplex PCR assay. For the multiplex PCR, a mixture combining 60 forward primers for TCR Vbeta segments and 13 reverse primers for TCR Jbeta segments was used. The CDR3 region of rearranged TCR beta genes was amplified from genomic DNA by a multiplex PCR assay. The Illumina HiSeq System was used to sequence the amplified TCR beta libraries as 87-base-pair reads. On the study's bioinformatics: A later analysis counted tens of millions of unique TCR beta chains across the 700 or so repertoires, and some 11 million of these chains were shared by at least two donors. To remove PCR and sequencing errors, raw reads were error-corrected and collapsed into unique sequences using a nearest-neighbor algorithm that merged closely related sequences. Alignment of CDR3 sequences to IMGT reference sequences was used to assign V, D and J gene segments. For a sequence to be retained, a match of at least six nucleotides to both a V gene segment and a J gene segment was required. Rearrangements were called productive when the CDR3 lacked stop codons and stayed in frame with V and J; all others were non-productive. CDR3 was defined by IMGT convention, running from the second conserved V-encoded cysteine to the conserved J-encoded phenylalanine. Sequences without an unambiguous match to a single V gene segment were excluded from the earlier analysis of 587 of the donors. In an earlier analysis of some 590 of the donors, V segments were called functional above 56.7% productive rearrangements and were called segregating when the between-donor standard deviation exceeded 5%. A statistical classification framework was developed to diagnose cytomegalovirus status using the catalog of TCR beta chain sequences. A later analysis assigned V and J genes by comparing TCR nucleotide sequences with IMGT/GENE-DB human TR gene sequences. Using the TCRdist pipeline, a later analysis assigned CDR3 sequences along with most-parsimonious VDJ recombination scenarios. A later analysis defined each TCR beta chain by its CDR3 amino acid sequence plus V-gene family, and excluded reads lacking a unique V-gene family. In a later analysis, approximately 590 highly shared, low-generation-probability nucleotide sequences were removed to address suspected cross-contamination and a sequencing artifact. For each public chain, a later analysis derived a clonal expansion index from normalized ranks of inferred template counts within each repertoire. In a later analysis, generation probabilities were computed with a VDJ recombination model fitted to out-of-frame rearrangements, and the resulting probabilities were checked against IGoR. In a later analysis, hypergeometric tests were used to score TCR-TCR, TCR-HLA and TCR-CMV co-occurrence, with a repertoire-size bias correction applied to TCR pairs. In a later analysis, false discovery rates were estimated by permuting HLA or CMV assignments 20 times. In a later analysis, co-occurring TCRs were grouped using DBSCAN, and TCRdist sequence similarity was added for clustering within HLA-allele-positive subsets. For co-occurrence clustering, repertoires with fewer than 30,000 or more than 120,000 public chains were excluded, along with five repertoires with anomalous nucleotide sharing. TCRdb re-hosts the immuneACCESS table, in-frame sequences only. Its copies lack some clones; in the studies checked, an unresolved V gene accounts for under half of them, and the cause for the rest is not known. That table furnishes V, J and clone size, whereas the DNA furnished D and trimming. Present in this sample are about 170,000 clones, 80% of which were seen just once. Approximately 6.7% of the sample is taken by the ten largest.

V is shortened by 2 bases, J by 3 bases, and the region joining them spans 10 bases. The germline V gene (reference sequence) specifies GTSNPN as CDR1 and SVGIG as CDR2. From its cysteine to its phenylalanine, the CDR3 spans 13 amino acids. Only the CDR3 DNA is retained, 39 bases long and in frame from the first base. As for this clone: This clone's antigen is unknown. No clone much larger than this one lies a single base away; base qualities are absent.

The cohort was made up of 666 healthy bone marrow donors. At the time of sampling, all cohort members were nominally healthy, though unrecorded immune exposures were likely present. The donor tested CMV seropositive and was one of the 289 seropositive cohort members. Each donor provided a peripheral blood sample, and peripheral blood mononuclear cells were used for TCR beta sequencing. Genomic DNA extraction from the blood cell samples was performed with the Qiagen DNeasy Blood Extraction Kit. Sequencing was carried out using PBMCs. This chain is built from TRBV30 and TRBJ2-5; no D gene call is confident. The sequence came from a man aged 25 to 40 in good health and CMV-seropositive. The CDR3 here reads CAWSRRSKETQYF. The DNA is as follows: TGTGCCTGGAGTCGGCGGTCAAAAGAGACCCAGTACTTC.